Below, 5 T cell receptor beta chains from the same sample are listed, as sequenced in a study of blood T cell repertoires in COVID-19. Some clones are missing from TCRdb's copy, which holds only in-frame ones; the method was immunoSEQ multiplex PCR. Here the sample spans around 420,000 clones, around 90% being singletons. What was sequenced was PBMCs or T cells enriched from blood (not recorded which). The origin of the receptors is a middle-aged woman with acute COVID-19.

This chain joins TRBV19 and TRBJ2-3; 8 positions agree with TRBD2. The CDR3 is 14 residues long. Germline CDR1 reads LNHDA; CDR2 reads SQIVND (reference sequence). With 4 bases clipped from V and 3 bases from J, the junction kept 3 bases outside the gene matches. DNA of the CDR3: TGTGCCAGTAGTAGCGGGGGGCCAACAGATACGCAGTATTTT. It encodes CASSSGGPTDTQYF.

The CDR3 DNA reads TGTGCCAGCAGCTTAGTTTCCCAGGGAGCGGGGGGCACAGATACGCAGTATTTT. Its protein is CASSLVSQGAGGTDTQYF. This chain joins TRBV7-9 and TRBJ2-3, with 8 bases aligning to TRBD2. V was pared by 1 base and J by 1 base, with 10 bases of the junction left unmatched. Germline loops: CDR1 SEHNR, CDR2 FQNEAQ (reference sequence). The CDR3 is 18 amino acids.

Concerning this clone itself: The identical CDR3 is also encoded by other nucleotide sequences in the sample. The chain has TRBV7-8 and TRBJ1-1, with D maybe TRBD1 (5 bases). The V and J ends lost 5 bases and 0 bases respectively, with 16 bases between them. Germline CDR1 is SGHVS and CDR2 is FQNEAQ. The CDR3 has 16 amino acids. In DNA, the CDR3 is TGTGCCAGCAGCCTAGGACATCGTAAGATGAACACTGAAGCTTTCTTT. This encodes CASSLGHRKMNTEAFF.

The chain employs TRBV12-3 or TRBV12-4 and TRBJ1-2; weak D call: TRBD1 (5 bases). This CDR3 is 13 amino acids long. V lost 6 bases, J lost 7 bases, and 15 bases lay in between. The CDR3 loop reads CASSQQVPGGYTF. Here the CDR3 DNA reads TGTGCCAGCAGCCAACAGGTGCCGGGTGGCTACACCTTC.

The V call is TRBV7-2, the J call TRBJ1-1, with a possible D match to TRBD1 (5 bases). Germline CDR1 SGHTA, CDR2 FQGNSA. The V and J ends lost 5 bases and 4 bases respectively, with 14 bases between them. The CDR3 is made up of 14 amino acids. CDR3 residues: CASSPIRAVTEAFF. CDR3 bases: TGTGCCAGCAGCCCGATCAGGGCGGTCACTGAAGCTTTCTTT.